A single sample is the source of the 27 T cell receptor beta chains below, sequenced in a study of radiation and T cells in renal cell carcinoma. Time point here: blood 4 weeks post-SBRT, at nephrectomy. Treatment meaning: 15 Gy SBRT to primary tumor, nephrectomy 4 weeks later. Using immunoSEQ multiplex PCR, the repertoire was profiled, and TCRdb retains in-frame clones only, with some absent. The sample yields just under 150,000 clones, 86% seen once. Specimen: blood, collected from a patient whose treatment included radiotherapy and nephrectomy. These TCRs come from a woman between 50 and 59 years old with renal cell carcinoma.

The chain joins TRBV25-1 to TRBJ2-7, with D possibly TRBD2 on 6 matching bases. The V end was cut by 2 bases, the J end by 2 bases, with 7 bases between. Looked up from germline, CDR1 is MGHDK and CDR2 is SYGVNS. The CDR3 contains 13 residues. In DNA, the CDR3 is TGTGCCAGCAGTGAAAGCGGGCCCTACGAGCAGTACTTC. Translation: CASSESGPYEQYF.

This clone was observed a single time. The chain joins TRBV27 to TRBJ2-7; 9 positions match TRBD2. The CDR3 spans 14 residues. After removal of 3 bases from V and 4 bases from J, the junction contained 4 bases not matched to a gene. Germline-derived CDR1 and CDR2 are MNHEY and SMNVEV (reference sequence). The CDR3 nucleotides read TGTGCCAGCAGTTTTCGGGCGGGAGGGTACGAGCAGTACTTC. This gives the protein CASSFRAGGYEQYF.

V gene TRBV5-6 combines with J gene TRBJ1-4; 9 nucleotides match TRBD1. This CDR3 is 15 amino acids long. V was clipped by 7 bases and J by 5 bases; unmatched bases: 9. The germline V gene has CDR1 SGHDT and CDR2 YYEEEE. This CDR3 reads CASGLQGAQNEKLFF. The CDR3 nucleotides read TGTGCCAGCGGTCTACAGGGGGCCCAAAATGAAAAACTGTTTTTT.

This chain uses TRBV7-8 with TRBJ2-3; D gene uncertain. The CDR3 runs 12 residues. In germline, CDR1 is SGHVS, CDR2 FQNEAQ. With 5 bases removed from V and 2 bases from J, the gap between germline ends came to 5 bases. Here the CDR3 DNA reads TGTGCCAGCAGCCATCACACAGATACGCAGTATTTT. This codes for CASSHHTDTQYF.

Here the CDR3 reads CASSLTGPDGYTF. The DNA of the CDR3 is TGCGCCAGCAGCCTAACAGGGCCCGATGGCTACACCTTC. The chain joins TRBV5-1 to TRBJ1-2, with D possibly matching TRBD1 (6 bases). Trimming removed 4 bases from V and 6 bases from J, with 13 bases in between. The germline V gene has CDR1 SGHRS and CDR2 YFSETQ. The CDR3 covers 13 residues.

This clone was recorded many times. The V call is TRBV2, the J call TRBJ2-7; D perhaps matches TRBD2 (7 bases). Looked up from germline, CDR1 is SNHLY and CDR2 is FYNNEI. The ends were cut back, 5 bases at V and 2 bases at J, with 16 bases in the middle. The CDR3 sequence is 15 residues long. The DNA for the CDR3 is TGTGCCAGCAGTTTAGGGTCCGGGGGGCCCTACGAGCAGTACTTC. Amino acids: CASSLGSGGPYEQYF.

This clone was observed a handful of times. The chain carries TRBV28 and TRBJ2-2; D gene uncertain. The length of the CDR3 is 13 residues. Per germline, CDR1 MDHEN and CDR2 SYDVKM. V was clipped by 2 bases and J by 5 bases, with 6 bases between them. CDR3 nucleotide sequence: TGTGCCAGCAGTTTAGAGCGAACCGGGGAGCTGTTTTTT. Amino acids: CASSLERTGELFF.

This clone was counted a single time. The chain carries TRBV7-2 and TRBJ1-1; D may be TRBD1 (5 bases). Trimming cost V 6 bases and J 4 bases, with 15 bases left between them. The CDR3 length is 14 residues. The germline V gene has CDR1 SGHTA and CDR2 FQGNSA. The chain's CDR3 is CASSRGWDGTEAFF. CDR3 nucleotides: TGTGCCAGCAGTCGGGGGTGGGACGGCACTGAAGCTTTCTTT.

This clone has only one observation. The V call is TRBV10-3, the J call TRBJ2-5; D is unclear. The CDR3 is 13 residues long. Trimming left V 2 bases short and J 2 bases short, with 6 bases between. Germline V gives CDR1 ENHRY, CDR2 SYGVKD. In DNA form, the CDR3 reads TGTGCCATCAGTGAGAACGAGCAAGAGACCCAGTACTTC. Residues: CAISENEQETQYF.

V and J are TRBV6-1 and TRBJ2-5; 7 nucleotides match TRBD2. With V trimmed by 7 bases and J by 4 bases, 6 bases remained unmatched. Germline V gives CDR1 MNHNS, CDR2 SASEGT. This CDR3 is built from 13 residues. CDR3 nucleotide sequence: TGTGCCAGCACACTAGCGCCCTCAGAGACCCAGTACTTC. Its translation is CASTLAPSETQYF.

V and J are TRBV28 and TRBJ2-7; 9 positions match TRBD1. Germline CDR1 and CDR2: MDHEN and SYDVKM. The CDR3 consists of 15 residues. V was clipped by 5 bases and J by 2 bases; unmatched bases: 7. The CDR3 DNA is TGTGCCAGCAGTCCCCGAGACAGGGGGACCTACGAGCAGTACTTC. The encoded protein is CASSPRDRGTYEQYF. Using reference TRBV28 and TRBJ2-7 for the parts outside the CDR3, the full variable domain is DVKVTQSSRYLVKRTGEKVFLECVQDMDHENMFWYRQDPGLGLRLIYFSYDVKMKEKGDIPEGYSVSREKKERFSLILESASTNQTSMYLCASSPRDRGTYEQYFGPGTRLTVT.

This sequence joins TRBV7-2 and TRBJ2-2, with 8 nucleotides matching TRBD2. The CDR3 is 16 residues long. Germline V gives CDR1 SGHTA, CDR2 FQGNSA. The V and J ends lost 1 base and 5 bases, in that order; junction bases with no gene match: 6. The CDR3 loop reads CASSLVAGGGTGELFF. CDR3 sequence (DNA): TGTGCCAGCAGCTTAGTTGCGGGAGGAGGGACCGGGGAGCTGTTTTTT. Full variable domain (missing parts from reference TRBV7-2 and TRBJ2-2): GAGVSQSPSNKVTEKGKDVELRCDPISGHTALYWYRQSLGQGLEFLIYFQGNSAPDKSGLPSDRFSAERTGGSVSTLTIQRTQQEDSAVYLCASSLVAGGGTGELFFGEGSRLTVL.

The chain is built from TRBV27 and TRBJ1-5, with D unresolved. The CDR3 runs to 14 residues. Trimming removed 5 bases at V and 5 bases at J, with 13 bases between. Germline CDR1 MNHEY, CDR2 SMNVEV (reference sequence). For the CDR3, the DNA is TGTGCCAGCAGTCCCCGGGCCTCCTATCAGCCCCAGCATTTT. It is translated as CASSPRASYQPQHF.

This sequence joins TRBV28 and TRBJ1-4, with a possible D match to TRBD1 (6 bases). The CDR3 runs to 13 residues. Deletions cut 5 bases from V and 7 bases from J, with 11 bases between. From germline, CDR1 is MDHEN and CDR2 SYDVKM. Here the CDR3 reads CASSEGGAEKLFF. The CDR3 coding sequence is TGTGCCAGCAGTGAAGGGGGAGCTGAAAAACTGTTTTTT.

V is TRBV6-5 and J is TRBJ2-5; the D is unclear. Germline loops: CDR1 MNHEY, CDR2 SVGAGI. The CDR3 runs to 13 residues. Trimming pared 7 bases from V and 2 bases from J, leaving 11 bases between. CDR3 nucleotides: TGTGCCAGCAACGGACCGCGACAAGAGACCCAGTACTTC. This sequence encodes CASNGPRQETQYF.

V and J are TRBV5-4 and TRBJ2-7; possible D gene TRBD1, 5 bases. The CDR3 has 15 residues. Trimming cost V 4 bases and J 2 bases, with 16 bases left between them. The germline CDR1 and CDR2 sequences are SGHNT and YYREEE (reference sequence). The CDR3 here is CASSPTSDNTYEQYF. The DNA for the CDR3 is TGTGCCAGCAGCCCGACGTCGGACAACACCTACGAGCAGTACTTC.

The chain has TRBV29-1 and TRBJ1-2, with 9 bases fitting TRBD1. V lost 4 bases, J lost 4 bases, and 7 bases stayed unmatched. CDR3 length equals 14 residues. Per the germline V gene, CDR1 is SQVTM and CDR2 is ANQGSEA. The CDR3 DNA sequence: TGCAGCGTTGGGTGGGGACAGGGCTTCTATGGCTACACCTTC. Translation gives CSVGWGQGFYGYTF.

This clone was found once. Written as DNA, the CDR3 is TGTGCCAGTAGTATAAGGACAGGGGTAGAAGAGACCCAGTACTTC. It translates to CASSIRTGVEETQYF. This rearrangement joins TRBV19 to TRBJ2-5; TRBD1 aligns across 9 bases. The V gene's germline CDR1 is LNHDA and CDR2 SQIVND (reference sequence). J gave up 3 bases and V 2 bases, and 4 bases lay outside the gene matches. The CDR3 totals 15 residues.

CDR3 amino acids: CASSQGADDTQYF. The DNA for the CDR3 is TGTGCCAGCAGCCAGGGGGCCGATGATACGCAGTATTTT. The chain joins TRBV7-3 to TRBJ2-3, with 8 bases aligning to TRBD1. V gave up 5 bases and J gave up 6 bases; unmatched junction bases: 4. The CDR3 loop spans 13 amino acids. Germline V gene sequence: CDR1 SGHTA, CDR2 FQGTGA.

The V and J genes are TRBV28 and TRBJ1-4; no definite D call. This CDR3 has 16 amino acids. V lost 5 bases and J lost 8, with 21 bases in between. Germline loops: CDR1 MDHEN, CDR2 SYDVKM. CDR3 amino acids: CASSPPGFIGPEKLFF. CDR3 nucleotides: TGTGCCAGCAGTCCACCAGGTTTTATCGGGCCCGAAAAACTGTTTTTT.

The CDR3 loop reads CASSPGQGTDTQYF. The DNA for the CDR3 is TGCGCCAGCAGCCCCGGACAGGGGACAGATACGCAGTATTTT. The chain recombines TRBV4-3 with TRBJ2-3; TRBD1 agrees at 9 bases. V shed 4 bases, J shed 3 bases, and the junction held 2 bases outside the gene matches. CDR1 is LGHNA and CDR2 is YSLEER in the germline V gene. The CDR3 spans 14 residues.

The rearrangement joins TRBV19 to TRBJ1-2; TRBD1 might be the D (6 bases). Germline values: CDR1 LNHDA, CDR2 SQIVND (reference sequence). Deletions cut 7 bases from V and 4 bases from J, with 16 bases between. The CDR3 extends over 14 amino acids. The CDR3, as DNA: TGTGCCAGTAATATCCGGGACACTTTCTATGGCTACACCTTC. It codes for CASNIRDTFYGYTF. Filled out from reference TRBV19 and TRBJ1-2, the complete variable domain reads DGGITQSPKYLFRKEGQNVTLSCEQNLNHDAMYWYRQDPGQGLRLIYYSQIVNDFQKGDIAEGYSVSREKKESFPLTVTSAQKNPTAFYLCASNIRDTFYGYTFGSGTRLTVV.

The CDR3 DNA reads as TGTGCCAGCTCACCTGAGGCGGCAGAAAACACCGGGGAGCTGTTTTTT. This sequence encodes CASSPEAAENTGELFF. The chain joins TRBV18 to TRBJ2-2, with D unclear. Trimming took 3 bases from V and 2 from J, leaving 13 bases between them. The CDR3 is 16 residues long. CDR1 and CDR2 from the germline V gene are KGHSH and LQKENI.

The chain recombines TRBV19 with TRBJ1-2; 10 nucleotides line up with TRBD1. The germline V gene encodes CDR1 LNHDA and CDR2 SQIVND (reference sequence). With 6 bases clipped from V and 3 bases from J, the junction kept 1 base outside the gene matches. The CDR3 runs 13 residues. The CDR3 DNA reads as TGTGCCAGTAGGGACAGGGGGGACTATGGCTACACCTTC. This encodes CASRDRGDYGYTF.

The chain uses TRBV1 and TRBJ2-1; the listed D gene, TRBD2, was not tested against the DNA. TRBV1 constitutes a pseudogene. The length of the CDR3 is 11 residues. CDR3 in amino acids: CTLPAYNEQFF. The CDR3 DNA is TGCACCCTGCCGGCCTACAATGAGCAGTTCTTC.

The chain recombines TRBV5-1 with TRBJ2-1, with D possibly matching TRBD2 (6 bases). CDR1 and CDR2 from the germline V gene are SGHRS and YFSETQ. Deletions cut 4 bases from V and 5 bases from J, with 25 bases between. This CDR3 has 18 amino acids. CDR3 loop: CASSPFWAGSFLDNEQFF. Written as DNA, the CDR3 is TGCGCCAGCAGCCCCTTCTGGGCGGGATCGTTCCTAGACAATGAGCAGTTCTTC. Looking up the rest from reference TRBV5-1 and TRBJ2-1 gives the full variable domain: KAGVTQTPRYLIKTRGQQVTLSCSPISGHRSVSWYQQTPGQGLQFLFEYFSETQRNKGNFPGRFSGRQFSNSRSEMNVSTLELGDSALYLCASSPFWAGSFLDNEQFFGPGTRLTVL.

The chain recombines TRBV28 with TRBJ2-2; TRBD2 agrees at 8 bases. This CDR3 has 13 residues. Trimming took 8 bases from V and 6 from J; bases not matched to a gene: 5. Germline CDR1 and CDR2: MDHEN and SYDVKM. CDR3 bases: TGTGCCAGCCTGCGGCGGGAGGCCGGGGAGCTGTTTTTT. Translation gives CASLRREAGELFF.